This record covers a single T cell receptor (beta chain). Its matching antigen is unknown. Stated treatment: oral pan-JAK inhibitor, 5-10 mg twice daily. This CDR3 has 19 residues. Deletions cut 2 bases from V and 1 base from J, with 21 bases between. From germline, CDR1 is SGHTA and CDR2 FQGNSA. Following extraction, RNA underwent reverse transcription to cDNA, which served as the sequencing template. Produced via immunoSEQ multiplex PCR; TCRdb's table is partial and in-frame only. The repertoire holds tens of thousands of clones, roughly two thirds seen once, with about 21% in the top ten. These data are taken from a study of CD8+ T cells in alopecia areata. Study-wide points: The link between baseline CD8+ expansion and response remains uncertain with one nonresponder. Affected scalp, especially in alopecia totalis/universalis, had a higher clonality than normal scalp did.

The clonotype originates from a human donor with alopecia areata. The material was CD8+ T cells sorted from blood, obtained at week 4, from a patient treated with tofacitinib. V usage is TRBV7-2 and J usage is TRBJ2-1; maybe TRBD2 (6 bases). CDR3 nucleotides: TGTGCCAGCAGCTTATCCCGAGGTTTAGGGGACTTTTCCTACAATGAGCAGTTCTTC. Its protein is CASSLSRGLGDFSYNEQFF.